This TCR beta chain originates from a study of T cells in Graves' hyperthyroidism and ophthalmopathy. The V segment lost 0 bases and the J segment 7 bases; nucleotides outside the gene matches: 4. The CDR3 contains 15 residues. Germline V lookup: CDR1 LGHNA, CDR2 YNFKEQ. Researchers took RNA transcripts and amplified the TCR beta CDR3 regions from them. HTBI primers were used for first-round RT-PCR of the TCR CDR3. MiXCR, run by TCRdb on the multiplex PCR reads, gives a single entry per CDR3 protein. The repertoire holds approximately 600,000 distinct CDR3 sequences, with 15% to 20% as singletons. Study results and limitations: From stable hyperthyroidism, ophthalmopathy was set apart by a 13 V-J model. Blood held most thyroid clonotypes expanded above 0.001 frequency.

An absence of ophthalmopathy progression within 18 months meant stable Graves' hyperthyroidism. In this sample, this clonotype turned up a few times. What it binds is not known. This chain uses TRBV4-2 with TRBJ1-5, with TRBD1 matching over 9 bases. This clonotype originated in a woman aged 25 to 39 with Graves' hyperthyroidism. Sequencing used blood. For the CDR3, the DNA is TGTGCCAGCAGCCAAGATGGGACAGGGTCCCAGCCCCAGCATTTT. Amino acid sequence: CASSQDGTGSQPQHF.